One and the same sample provided the 8 T cell receptor beta chains below, sequenced in a study of OX40 agonist ivuxolimab in advanced cancers. The assay was immunoSEQ multiplex PCR, and TCRdb's table has in-frame clones only and misses some. The sample lists tens of thousands of clones, roughly nine tenths seen once, with approximately 1.3% in the top ten. The sample was CD4+ or CD8+ T cells sorted from blood, taken in a trial of the OX40 agonist ivuxolimab. These TCRs come from an adult with an advanced solid tumor such as melanoma, head and neck, liver or kidney cancer.

The rearrangement uses TRBV6-5 and TRBJ1-1, with 8 positions matching TRBD1. Trimming cost V 8 bases and J 1 base; bases outside gene matches: 6. Germline CDR1 MNHEY, CDR2 SVGAGI. The CDR3 has 14 amino acids. The CDR3 loop is CASQGAPENTEAFF. In DNA, the CDR3 is TGTGCCAGCCAGGGGGCCCCTGAGAACACTGAAGCTTTCTTT.

The V and J genes are TRBV6-5 and TRBJ2-2; TRBD1 agrees at 10 bases. The CDR3 contains 14 residues. V shed 6 bases, J shed 4 bases, and the junction held 2 bases outside the gene matches. Germline CDR1 reads MNHEY; CDR2 reads SVGAGI. CDR3 DNA: TGTGCCAGCAGACGGACAGGGGGCACCGGGGAGCTGTTTTTT. Protein: CASRRTGGTGELFF.

The chain uses TRBV18 and TRBJ1-4; D might be TRBD1 (6 bases). V was pared by 5 bases and J by 7 bases, with 14 bases between. Germline values: CDR1 KGHSH, CDR2 LQKENI. The CDR3 loop spans 14 amino acids. CDR3 bases: TGTGCCAGCTCATTCACAGGGTTGGGTGAAAAACTGTTTTTT. Translation: CASSFTGLGEKLFF.

This chain uses TRBV5-1 with TRBJ2-5; 11 nucleotides match TRBD2. V shed 3 bases and J 2 bases; nucleotides not matched to a gene: 3. The CDR3 runs 15 residues. Germline CDR1 is SGHRS and CDR2 is YFSETQ. In DNA form, the CDR3 reads TGCGCCAGCAGCTCTAGCGGGGGGCCTCAAGAGACCCAGTACTTC. Translating it yields CASSSSGGPQETQYF.

This rearrangement joins TRBV7-8 to TRBJ2-7; tentative D call: TRBD2 (5 bases). The germline V and J ends were trimmed by 2 bases and 2 bases, with 10 bases remaining between them. The CDR3 has 14 residues. Germline values: CDR1 SGHVS, CDR2 FQNEAQ. The DNA of the CDR3 is TGTGCCAGCAGCTTAATAGGAGGAACCTACGAGCAGTACTTC. Protein: CASSLIGGTYEQYF.

This clone came up once. The genes are TRBV7-9 and TRBJ2-7; 8 bases fit TRBD1. Germline trimming cut 6 bases from V and 3 bases from J; bases unmatched to any gene: 7. Germline V CDR1 and CDR2: SEHNR, FQNEAQ (reference sequence). The CDR3 consists of 14 residues. The CDR3 loop reads CASRPGGGLYEQYF. The CDR3 DNA reads TGTGCCAGCAGACCAGGGGGCGGCCTCTACGAGCAGTACTTC.

The chain is built from TRBV30 and TRBJ2-3; a possible D gene is TRBD2 (7 bases). Germline V CDR1 and CDR2: GTSNPN, SVGIG (reference sequence). This CDR3 region has 14 residues. Deletions cut 7 bases from V and 4 bases from J, with 18 bases between. The CDR3 DNA reads TGTGCCTCCCGGGGGGCGGGAAATGCAGATACGCAGTATTTT. It yields the protein CASRGAGNADTQYF. The whole variable domain, remainder taken from reference TRBV30 and TRBJ2-3, is SQTIHQWPATLVQPVGSPLSLECTVEGTSNPNLYWYRQAAGRGLQLLFYSVGIGQISSEVPQNLSASRPQDRQFILSSKKLLLSDSGFYLCASRGAGNADTQYFGPGTRLTVL.

The V and J genes are TRBV5-4 and TRBJ1-1; D unresolved. Germline loops: CDR1 SGHNT, CDR2 YYREEE (reference sequence). Trimming cost V 4 bases and J 4 bases, with 11 bases left between them. The CDR3 contains 13 residues. The CDR3 nucleotides read TGTGCCAGCAGCCGCGACTCGGGCACTGAAGCTTTCTTT. It encodes CASSRDSGTEAFF. The full variable domain, its missing parts supplied by reference TRBV5-4 and TRBJ1-1, is ETGVTQSPTHLIKTRGQQVTLRCSSQSGHNTVSWYQQALGQGPQFIFQYYREEENGRGNFPPRFSGLQFPNYSSELNVNALELDDSALYLCASSRDSGTEAFFGQGTRLTVV.